The clone carrying this T cell receptor beta chain has at least ten counts. Antigen specificity is unknown. CDR3 length: 15 residues. Germline V lookup: CDR1 DFQATT, CDR2 SNEGSKA (reference sequence). These data come from a study of spatial heterogeneity in lung cancer. As for the study in general: Among detected sequences, beta-chain ones consistently exceeded alpha-chain ones in number.

Time point meaning: sample taken at primary tumor resection. Whole RNA, isolated from tumor, nontumor lung or frozen PBMC, was sequenced without prior sorting. General observations from the study: Relative to follow-up, resection was when ubiquitous expanded tumor TCRs appeared more in blood.

From the 5' RACE reads, TCRdb called clonotypes with MiXCR, one entry per CDR3 protein. The data contain tens of thousands of distinct CDR3 sequences, more than 10% of them seen just once; the ten biggest clones take up more than 40%. Sequencing used PBMCs, obtained at surgery. This receptor was identified in a male donor with early-stage non-small cell lung cancer. This chain joins TRBV20-1 and TRBJ1-2; D remains ambiguous. The CDR3 DNA follows: TGCAGCCCCAGTTCCCAAGTGGGGACTAACTATGGCTACACCTTC. Protein product: CSPSSQVGTNYGYTF.